This TCR beta chain was recorded in a study of blood T cell repertoires in COVID-19. Produced via immunoSEQ multiplex PCR; TCRdb's table is partial and in-frame only. The sample has approximately 160,000 clones, approximately 84% seen once. This clone is a singleton in its sample. The sequencing sample was made of peripheral blood. The receptor comes from a middle-aged man who had recovered from COVID-19.

The CDR3: CASSFRGASGNTIYF. The CDR3 DNA reads TGTGCCAGCAGTTTTCGGGGGGCTTCTGGAAACACCATATATTTT. This sequence joins TRBV27 and TRBJ1-3, with a weak D call TRBD1 (6 bases). This CDR3 spans 15 amino acids. Trimming left V 3 bases short and J 1 base short, with 10 bases between. Per germline, CDR1 MNHEY and CDR2 SMNVEV (reference sequence).